A selection of T cell receptor beta chains follows, all from one sample in a study of cytomegalovirus exposure and HLA in healthy donors. The method was immunoSEQ multiplex PCR; TCRdb's version includes in-frame clones alone and lacks a portion of them. This table holds fewer than 95,000 clones, approximately 84% found once. Sequencing input: PBMCs. These TCRs come from a woman aged 18-29 years in good health and CMV-seropositive. Both conserved end residues are part of each CDR3. Fields, in order: J gene, D gene, V gene, clone size, CDR3 protein, CDR3 DNA. The D gene is left open where the match is weak. Clone size is given for some rows only: seen once, a few or many times, or a class if the clone is expanded.

TRBJ1-1,TRBD1,TRBV7-9,.,CASSQQGADTEAFF,TGTGCCAGCAGCCAACAGGGGGCGGACACTGAAGCTTTCTTT
TRBJ2-5,.,TRBV10-1,.,CASSESQGTQYF,TGCGCCAGCAGTGAGTCGCAGGGAACCCAGTACTTC
TRBJ1-5,.,TRBV19,once,CASSISRSNQPQHF,TGTGCCAGTAGTATTTCGCGGAGCAATCAGCCCCAGCATTTT
TRBJ1-5,.,TRBV7-8,.,CASSLARVMDQPQHF,TGTGCCAGCAGCTTAGCCAGGGTTATGGATCAGCCCCAGCATTTT
TRBJ1-2,TRBD1,TRBV28,.,CASSPYYDRGSGYTF,TGTGCCAGCAGTCCATACTACGACAGGGGGAGCGGCTACACCTTC
TRBJ2-2,TRBD1,TRBV5-1,.,CASSPVQGAGGELFF,TGCGCCAGCAGCCCGGTTCAGGGGGCAGGAGGGGAGCTGTTTTTT
TRBJ1-2,.,TRBV4-1,.,CASTPRGHNYGYTF,TGCGCCAGCACCCCTAGGGGCCATAACTATGGCTACACCTTC
TRBJ1-4,TRBD1,TRBV19,.,CASSMPRQGAGKLFF,TGTGCCAGTAGTATGCCGAGACAGGGGGCAGGAAAACTGTTTTTT
TRBJ2-5,TRBD2,TRBV5-8,.,CASSSGLAGTQETQYF,TGTGCCAGCAGCTCGGGACTAGCGGGAACCCAAGAGACCCAGTACTTC
TRBJ1-1,.,TRBV29-1,few,CSVDSQNTEAFF,TGCAGCGTTGACAGTCAGAACACTGAAGCTTTCTTT
TRBJ2-1,TRBD2,TRBV10-3,.,CAISIAGATSYNEQFF,TGTGCCATCAGTATAGCGGGGGCAACCTCCTACAATGAGCAGTTCTTC
TRBJ2-3,.,TRBV5-1,.,CASSLEGGEDTQYF,TGCGCCAGCAGCTTGGAAGGGGGAGAGGATACGCAGTATTTT
TRBJ2-1,.,TRBV7-9,.,CASSLPTGNEQFF,TGTGCCAGCAGCCTCCCTACAGGGAATGAGCAGTTCTTC
TRBJ1-1,.,TRBV6-5,.,CASLGRYKGTEAFF,TGTGCCAGCCTGGGGCGGTATAAGGGGACTGAAGCTTTCTTT
TRBJ1-2,TRBD1,TRBV19,.,CASSMGTGYLYGYTF,TGTGCCAGTAGTATGGGGACAGGGTATCTCTATGGCTACACCTTC
TRBJ1-2,.,TRBV9,few,CASSALQGSYGYTF,TGTGCCAGCAGCGCCCTACAGGGAAGCTATGGCTACACCTTC
TRBJ1-4,TRBD1,TRBV18,once,CASSQGATNEKLFF,TGTGCCAGCTCCCAGGGGGCGACTAATGAAAAACTGTTTTTT
TRBJ1-3,.,TRBV7-2,.,CASSLYGKLSGNTIYF,TGTGCCAGCAGCTTATACGGGAAGCTCTCTGGAAACACCATATATTTT
TRBJ1-6,.,TRBV30,.,CAWSVLGGVGSPLHF,TGTGCCTGGAGTGTACTTGGAGGGGTCGGATCACCCCTCCACTTT
TRBJ2-1,.,TRBV11-2,few,CASSLEAGAFFYNEQFF,TGTGCCAGCAGCTTAGAGGCGGGGGCCTTTTTTTACAATGAGCAGTTCTTC
TRBJ2-1,TRBD2,TRBV11-2,.,CASSLDGGTQFF,TGTGCCAGCAGCTTAGACGGGGGGACGCAGTTCTTC
TRBJ1-2,.,TRBV4-1,.,CASSHTLEYYGYTF,TGCGCCAGCAGCCACACCTTAGAGTACTATGGCTACACCTTC
TRBJ2-7,TRBD1,TRBV28,.,CASQVPSGGDYHEQYF,TGTGCCAGCCAAGTTCCATCAGGGGGAGACTACCACGAGCAGTACTTC
TRBJ1-2,.,TRBV11-2,.,CASSLDTDYGYTF,TGTGCCAGCAGCTTAGACACAGATTATGGCTACACCTTC
TRBJ2-1,TRBD2,TRBV27,.,CASSSPLRGAGGEQFF,TGTGCCAGCAGTTCCCCCTTGCGGGGGGCCGGGGGTGAGCAGTTCTTC
TRBJ2-1,TRBD2,TRBV10-1,.,CASSETPGGRPKYNEQFF,TGCGCCAGCAGTGAAACCCCGGGGGGGCGCCCTAAATACAATGAGCAGTTCTTC
TRBJ1-2,.,TRBV6-5,few,CASSSPRQSYGYTF,TGTGCCAGCAGTTCCCCCCGACAAAGCTATGGCTACACCTTC
TRBJ2-3,TRBD2,TRBV27,.,CASSLVVAGGPDTQYF,TGTGCCAGCAGTTTAGTGGTAGCGGGGGGGCCAGATACGCAGTATTTT
TRBJ1-1,.,TRBV21-1,.,CASSKGIGRGQGWTEAFF,TGTGCCAGCAGCAAAGGTATTGGCAGGGGGCAGGGTTGGACTGAAGCTTTCTTT
TRBJ2-7,.,TRBV30,.,CAWSWDTSYEQYF,TGTGCCTGGAGTTGGGACACCTCCTACGAGCAGTACTTC
TRBJ2-5,.,TRBV30,.,CAWTSAAQETQYF,TGTGCCTGGACTTCCGCGGCACAAGAGACCCAGTACTTC
TRBJ2-2,TRBD2,TRBV7-2,.,CASSRGESTGELFF,TGTGCCAGCAGTCGGGGGGAGAGCACCGGGGAGCTGTTTTTT
TRBJ1-5,TRBD1,TRBV13,.,CASSLGQLNQPQHF,TGTGCCAGCAGCTTGGGACAGCTAAATCAGCCCCAGCATTTT
TRBJ2-5,.,TRBV5-6,.,CASSLVSRVLSETQYF,TGTGCCAGCAGCTTGGTTAGCAGAGTCCTTTCAGAGACCCAGTACTTC
TRBJ2-6,.,TRBV6-1,.,CASSFTGSGANVLTF,TGTGCCAGCAGCTTTACAGGGTCTGGGGCCAACGTCCTGACTTTC
TRBJ2-7,.,TRBV13,.,CASSFLQSSYEQYF,TGTGCCAGCAGCTTCTTACAGAGCTCCTACGAGCAGTACTTC
TRBJ2-2,TRBD2,TRBV4-3,.,CASSLSGGVNTGELFF,TGCGCCAGCAGCCTTAGCGGGGGGGTGAACACCGGGGAGCTGTTTTTT
TRBJ2-7,.,TRBV13,few,CASSFYGEQYF,TGTGCCAGCAGCTTCTACGGCGAGCAGTACTTC
TRBJ1-2,TRBD1,TRBV5-1,.,CASSQGTGDGYTF,TGCGCCAGCAGCCAGGGGACAGGGGATGGCTACACCTTC
TRBJ1-6,.,TRBV6-6,.,CASSDSSNSPLHF,TGTGCCAGCAGTGACAGCTCTAATTCACCCCTCCACTTT
TRBJ2-7,.,TRBV25-1,.,CASSDAGRGSYEQYF,TGTGCCAGCAGTGATGCTGGCAGGGGCTCCTACGAGCAGTACTTC
TRBJ2-1,TRBD2,TRBV7-6,.,CASSRSGGSDNEQFF,TGTGCCAGCAGCCGGAGCGGGGGGTCAGACAATGAGCAGTTCTTC
TRBJ2-3,TRBD2,TRBV10-1,.,CASSPNVPGLVTDTQYF,TGCGCCAGCAGCCCTAATGTACCGGGACTAGTCACAGATACGCAGTATTTT